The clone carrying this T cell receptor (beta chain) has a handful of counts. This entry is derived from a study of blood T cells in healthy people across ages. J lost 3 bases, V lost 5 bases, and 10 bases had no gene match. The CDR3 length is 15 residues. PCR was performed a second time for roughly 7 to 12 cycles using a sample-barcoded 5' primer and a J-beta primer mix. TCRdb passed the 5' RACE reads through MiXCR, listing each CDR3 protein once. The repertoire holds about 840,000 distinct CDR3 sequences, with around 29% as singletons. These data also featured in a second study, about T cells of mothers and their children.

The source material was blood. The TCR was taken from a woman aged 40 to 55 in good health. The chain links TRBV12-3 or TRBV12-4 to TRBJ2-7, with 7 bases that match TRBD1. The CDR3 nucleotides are TGTGCCAGCAGTCATAACAGGGGTCGGGACTACGAGCAGTACTTC. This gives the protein CASSHNRGRDYEQYF.